This paragraph reports one T cell receptor beta chain. Between the trimmed V and J ends, which lost 0 bases and 8 bases, there was a span of 17 bases. CDR1 is LNHNV and CDR2 is YYDKDF in the germline V gene (reference sequence). There are 16 residues in the CDR3. The CD8+CD4-CCR7+CD45RA+ phenotype defined the sorted naive CD8 T cells. TCRdb fed the PCR reads into MiXCR, producing one record per CDR3 protein. Counted here are almost 20,000 distinct CDR3 sequences, about 20% occurring once; the ten biggest clones make up approximately 6.8%. These data are taken from a study of molecular identifiers for immune sequencing clone quantification.

This rearrangement joins TRBV15 to TRBJ2-4; D assignment may be TRBD1 or TRBD2 (6 bases each). The receptor was isolated from a human donor in good health. Some libraries in this study had Jurkat cell RNA spiked in. Sequencing was done on a sample of naive CD8+ T cells from blood, with Jurkat cell RNA spiked in. Subset here: FACS-sorted CD8+CD4-CCR7+CD45RA+ naive T cells. The CDR3 coding sequence is TGTGCCACCAGCAGAGATAGGGCAGGGGAGGCGGACATTCAGTACTTC. Protein: CATSRDRAGEADIQYF.